Here is one TCR beta chain with its context. The antigen is undetermined. Over a period of less than 7 days at 37 degrees C, the mixed lymphocyte reaction cells were cocultured. Researchers tagged responder PBMCs with CFSE and stimulator PBMCs with Violet Dye before mixing them 1:1. This record comes from a study of siplizumab effects on memory and regulatory T cells. The germline V gene encodes CDR1 SQVTM and CDR2 ANQGSEA. The CDR3 consists of 13 residues. Germline trimming cut 7 bases from V and 6 bases from J; bases unmatched to any gene: 5. Findings of the study overall: The suppressive capacity of proliferating Tregs from siplizumab cultures remained unconfirmed.

Per-sample assaying covered 85,000 to 100,000 TCR templates. Clones were sequenced by immunoSEQ multiplex PCR, and TCRdb holds only the in-frame ones, with some missing. The data show roughly 14,000 clones, with about 50% seen just once and over 8.5% held by the top ten. This chain links TRBV29-1 with TRBJ2-1; 11 nucleotides align to TRBD2. Sequencing was performed on CFSE-low (dividing) CD4+ T cells sorted from an allogeneic mixed lymphocyte reaction. The TCR comes from a human donor in good health; the cells came from an allogeneic mixed lymphocyte reaction. CDR3 region: CSALAGGGNEQFF. The DNA of the CDR3 is TGCAGCGCCCTAGCGGGAGGCGGCAATGAGCAGTTCTTC.